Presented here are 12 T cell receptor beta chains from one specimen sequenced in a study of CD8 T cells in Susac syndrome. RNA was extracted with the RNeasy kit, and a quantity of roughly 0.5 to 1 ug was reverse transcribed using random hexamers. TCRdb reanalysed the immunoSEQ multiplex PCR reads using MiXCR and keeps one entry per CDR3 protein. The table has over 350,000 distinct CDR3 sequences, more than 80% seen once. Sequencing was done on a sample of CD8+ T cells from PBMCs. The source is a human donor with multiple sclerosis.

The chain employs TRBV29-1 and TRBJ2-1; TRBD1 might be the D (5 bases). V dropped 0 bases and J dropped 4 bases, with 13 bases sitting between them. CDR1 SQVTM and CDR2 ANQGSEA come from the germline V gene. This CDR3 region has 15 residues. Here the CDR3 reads CSVEDIGVNYNEQFF. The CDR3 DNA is TGCAGCGTTGAAGATATAGGGGTGAATTACAATGAGCAGTTCTTC.

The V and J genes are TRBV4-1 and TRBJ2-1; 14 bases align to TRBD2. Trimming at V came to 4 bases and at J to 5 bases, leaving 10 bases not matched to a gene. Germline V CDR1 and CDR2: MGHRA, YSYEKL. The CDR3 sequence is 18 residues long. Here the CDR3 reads CASSPLPGLAGENNEQFF. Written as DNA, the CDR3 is TGCGCCAGCAGCCCACTACCGGGACTAGCGGGGGAGAACAATGAGCAGTTCTTC.

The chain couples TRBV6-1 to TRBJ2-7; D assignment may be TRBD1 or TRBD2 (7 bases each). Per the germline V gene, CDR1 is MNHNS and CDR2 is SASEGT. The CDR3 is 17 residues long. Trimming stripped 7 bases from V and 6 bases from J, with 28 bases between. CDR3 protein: CASTSGQGGLPPIEQYF. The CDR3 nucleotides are TGTGCCAGCACCTCCGGGCAGGGGGGGCTTCCCCCTATCGAGCAGTACTTC.

CDR3 sequence reads: CSVEDEGVTSGELFF. The CDR3 DNA reads TGCAGCGTTGAAGACGAGGGTGTGACATCCGGGGAGCTGTTTTTT. The chain uses TRBV29-1 and TRBJ2-2; D might be TRBD2 (5 bases). V lost 0 bases and J 6 bases, leaving 14 bases between the germline ends. The V gene's germline CDR1 is SQVTM and CDR2 ANQGSEA. The CDR3 extends over 15 amino acids.

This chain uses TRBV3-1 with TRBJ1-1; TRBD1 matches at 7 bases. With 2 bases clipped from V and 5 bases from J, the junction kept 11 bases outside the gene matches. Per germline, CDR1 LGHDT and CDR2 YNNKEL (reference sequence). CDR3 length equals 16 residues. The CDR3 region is CASSQHLRGAQTEAFF. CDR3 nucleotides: TGTGCCAGCAGCCAACACCTCAGGGGGGCGCAAACTGAAGCTTTCTTT.

The CDR3 nucleotides are TGTGCCAGTAGTCGGTTTTGGACAGGGGCAGGAGATACGCAGTATTTT. Its translation: CASSRFWTGAGDTQYF. The chain joins TRBV19 to TRBJ2-3; 9 bases agree with TRBD1. Germline values: CDR1 LNHDA, CDR2 SQIVND (reference sequence). Trimming took 5 bases from V and 5 from J; bases not matched to a gene: 11. The length of the CDR3 is 16 residues.

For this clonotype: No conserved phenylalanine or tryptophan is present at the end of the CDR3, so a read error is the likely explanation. The CDR3 loop reads CASSRATDNSITYEQYL. CDR3 nucleotides: TGTGCCAGCAGTCGAGCTACGGACAATTCCATTACCTACGAGCAGTACCTC. The chain combines TRBV2 with TRBJ2-7; maybe TRBD1 (5 bases). From germline, CDR1 is SNHLY and CDR2 FYNNEI. There are 17 residues in the CDR3. V dropped 5 bases and J dropped 2 bases, with 22 bases sitting between them.

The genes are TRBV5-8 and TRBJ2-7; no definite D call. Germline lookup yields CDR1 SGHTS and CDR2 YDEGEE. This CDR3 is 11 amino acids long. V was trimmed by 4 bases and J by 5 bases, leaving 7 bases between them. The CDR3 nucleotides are TGTGCCAGCAGCCGGGTTGACGAGCAGTACTTC. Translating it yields CASSRVDEQYF.

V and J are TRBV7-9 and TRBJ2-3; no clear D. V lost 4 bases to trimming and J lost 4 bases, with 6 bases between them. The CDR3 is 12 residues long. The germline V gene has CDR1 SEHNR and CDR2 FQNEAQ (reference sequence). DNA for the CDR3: TGTGCCAGCAGCTGGGTGCCAGATACGCAGTATTTT. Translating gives CASSWVPDTQYF.

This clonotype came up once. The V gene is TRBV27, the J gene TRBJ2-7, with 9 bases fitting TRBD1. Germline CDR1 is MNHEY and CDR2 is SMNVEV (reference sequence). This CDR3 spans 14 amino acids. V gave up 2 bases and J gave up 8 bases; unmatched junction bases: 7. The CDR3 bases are TGTGCCAGCAGTTTACCCGGGACAGGGAATAAGCAGTACTTC. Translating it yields CASSLPGTGNKQYF.

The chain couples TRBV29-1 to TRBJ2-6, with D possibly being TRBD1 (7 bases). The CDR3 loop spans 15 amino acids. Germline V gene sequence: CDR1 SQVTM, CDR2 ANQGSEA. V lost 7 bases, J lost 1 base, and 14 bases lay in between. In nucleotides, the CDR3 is TGCAGCGCTCAGGGGGAGGATTCTGGGGCCAACGTCCTGACTTTC. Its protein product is CSAQGEDSGANVLTF.

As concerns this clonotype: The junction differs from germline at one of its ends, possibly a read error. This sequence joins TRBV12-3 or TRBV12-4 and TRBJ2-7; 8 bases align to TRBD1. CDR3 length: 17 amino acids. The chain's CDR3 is CASSLGAGGVQGAEQYF. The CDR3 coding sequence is TGTGCCAGCAGCTTAGGGGCAGGGGGCGTTCAAGGGGCCGAGCAGTACTTC.